This T cell receptor (beta chain) was captured in a study of T-cell reconstitution after alpha-beta-depleted transplantation in children. Unique molecular identifiers were built into the TCRbeta library. A single record per CDR3 protein comes from TCRdb applying MiXCR to the PCR reads. The sample carries 440,000 or so distinct CDR3 sequences, approximately 11% recorded once. The V gene's germline CDR1 is MNHNS and CDR2 SASEGT. The CDR3 has 16 amino acids. V lost 6 bases and J lost 4; bases outside the gene matches: 9. Sequences were derived from PBMCs from the stem cell graft donor, sampled from the stem cell graft. The chain carries TRBV6-1 and TRBJ2-3; the match to TRBD2 covers 11 bases. The source of this sequence is a human donor who donated a stem cell graft to a child with acute myeloid leukemia. The CDR3 sequence: CASRATSGSLPDTQYF. The CDR3, as DNA: TGTGCCAGCAGGGCCACTAGCGGGAGTTTACCAGATACGCAGTATTTT.